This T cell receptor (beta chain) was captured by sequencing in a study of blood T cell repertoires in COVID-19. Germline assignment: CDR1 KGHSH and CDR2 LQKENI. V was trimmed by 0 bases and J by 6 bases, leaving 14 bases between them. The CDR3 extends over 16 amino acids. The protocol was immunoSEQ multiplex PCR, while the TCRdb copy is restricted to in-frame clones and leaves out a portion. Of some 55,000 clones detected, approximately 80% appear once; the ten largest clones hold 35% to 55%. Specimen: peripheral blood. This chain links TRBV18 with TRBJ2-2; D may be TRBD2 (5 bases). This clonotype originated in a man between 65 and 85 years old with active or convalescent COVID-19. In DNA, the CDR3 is TGTGCCAGCTCACCACCCGGGATGAGGCAGGCCGGGGAGCTGTTTTTT. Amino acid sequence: CASSPPGMRQAGELFF. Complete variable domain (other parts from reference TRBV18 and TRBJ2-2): NAGVMQNPRHLVRRRGQEARLRCSPMKGHSHVYWYRQLPEEGLKFMVYLQKENIIDESGMPKERFSAEFPKEGPSILRIQQVVRGDSAAYFCASSPPGMRQAGELFFGEGSRLTVL.